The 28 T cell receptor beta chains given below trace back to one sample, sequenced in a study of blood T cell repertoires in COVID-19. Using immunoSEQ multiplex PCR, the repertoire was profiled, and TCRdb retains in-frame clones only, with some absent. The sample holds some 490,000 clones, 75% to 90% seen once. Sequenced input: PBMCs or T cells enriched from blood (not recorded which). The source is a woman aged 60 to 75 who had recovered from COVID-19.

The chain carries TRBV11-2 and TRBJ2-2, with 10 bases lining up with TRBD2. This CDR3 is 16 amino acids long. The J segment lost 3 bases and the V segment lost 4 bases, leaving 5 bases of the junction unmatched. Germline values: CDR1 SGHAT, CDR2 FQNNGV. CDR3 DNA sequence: TGTGCCAGCAGCTCCAGCGGGGGGGCATACACCGGGGAGCTGTTTTTT. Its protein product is CASSSSGGAYTGELFF.

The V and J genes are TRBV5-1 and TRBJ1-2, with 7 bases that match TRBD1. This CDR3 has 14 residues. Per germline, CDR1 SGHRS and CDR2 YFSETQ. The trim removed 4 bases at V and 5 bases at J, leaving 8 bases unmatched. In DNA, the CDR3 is TGCGCCAGCAGCGCCAGGACAGGAAGTTATGGCTACACCTTC. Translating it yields CASSARTGSYGYTF.

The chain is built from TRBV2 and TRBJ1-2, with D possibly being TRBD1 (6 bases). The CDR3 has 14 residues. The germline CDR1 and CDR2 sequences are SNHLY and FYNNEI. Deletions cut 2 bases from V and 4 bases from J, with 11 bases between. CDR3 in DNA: TGTGCCAGCAGTGAATTTGGACAGTCCTATGGCTACACCTTC. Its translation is CASSEFGQSYGYTF. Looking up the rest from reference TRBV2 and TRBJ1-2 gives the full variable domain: EPEVTQTPSHQVTQMGQEVILRCVPISNHLYFYWYRQILGQKVEFLVSFYNNEISEKSEIFDDQFSVERPDGSNFTLKIRSTKLEDSAMYFCASSEFGQSYGYTFGSGTRLTVV.

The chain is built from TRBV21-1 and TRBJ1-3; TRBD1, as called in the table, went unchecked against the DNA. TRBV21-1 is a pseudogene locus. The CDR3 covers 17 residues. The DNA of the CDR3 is TGTGCCAGCAGCAAAAGGAAGGGACAAGACTCTGGAAACACCATATATTTT. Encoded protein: CASSKRKGQDSGNTIYF.

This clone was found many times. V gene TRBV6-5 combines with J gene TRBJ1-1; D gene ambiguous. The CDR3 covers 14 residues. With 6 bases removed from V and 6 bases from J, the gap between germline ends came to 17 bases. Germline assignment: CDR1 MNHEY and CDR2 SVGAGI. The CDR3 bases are TGTGCCAGCAGGCCCTCTGGGCAGCGGGCTGAAGCTTTCTTT. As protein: CASRPSGQRAEAFF.

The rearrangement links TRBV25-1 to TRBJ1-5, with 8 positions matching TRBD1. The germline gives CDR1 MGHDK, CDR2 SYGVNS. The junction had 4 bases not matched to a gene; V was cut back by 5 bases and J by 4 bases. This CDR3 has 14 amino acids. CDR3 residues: CASSRTGLNQPQHF. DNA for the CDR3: TGTGCCAGCAGTAGGACAGGGCTTAATCAGCCCCAGCATTTT.

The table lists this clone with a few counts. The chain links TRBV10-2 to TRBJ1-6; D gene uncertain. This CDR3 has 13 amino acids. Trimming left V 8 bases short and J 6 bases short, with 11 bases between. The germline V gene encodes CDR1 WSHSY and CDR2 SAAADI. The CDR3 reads CASEGSGNSPLHF. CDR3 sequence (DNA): TGCGCCAGCGAGGGAAGTGGTAATTCACCCCTCCACTTT.

The CDR3 region has the DNA TGTGCCAGCAGCTTCAGGGGGCCCAATGGAGAGACCCAGTACTTC. Protein product: CASSFRGPNGETQYF. V gene TRBV7-9 combines with J gene TRBJ2-5; 8 bases are shared with TRBD1. The CDR3 has 15 amino acids. J gave up 4 bases and V 3 bases, and 7 bases lay outside the gene matches. CDR1 and CDR2 from the germline V gene are SEHNR and FQNEAQ (reference sequence).

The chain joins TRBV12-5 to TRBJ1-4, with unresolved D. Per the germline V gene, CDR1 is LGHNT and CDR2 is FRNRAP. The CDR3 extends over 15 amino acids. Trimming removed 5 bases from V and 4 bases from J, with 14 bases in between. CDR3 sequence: CASGPRREFNEKLFF. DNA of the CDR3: TGTGCTAGTGGTCCACGACGGGAATTTAATGAAAAACTGTTTTTT. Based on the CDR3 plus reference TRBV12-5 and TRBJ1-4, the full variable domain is DARVTQTPRHKVTEMGQEVTMRCQPILGHNTVFWYRQTMMQGLELLAYFRNRAPLDDSGMPKDRFSAEMPDATLATLKIQPSEPRDSAVYFCASGPRREFNEKLFFGSGTQLSVL.

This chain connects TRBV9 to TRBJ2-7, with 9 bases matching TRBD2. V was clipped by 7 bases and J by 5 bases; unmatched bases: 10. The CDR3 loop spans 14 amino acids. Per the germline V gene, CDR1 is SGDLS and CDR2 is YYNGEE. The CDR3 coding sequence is TGTGCCAGCTCGGGTAGCGGGGGATACGACGAGCAGTACTTC. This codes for CASSGSGGYDEQYF.

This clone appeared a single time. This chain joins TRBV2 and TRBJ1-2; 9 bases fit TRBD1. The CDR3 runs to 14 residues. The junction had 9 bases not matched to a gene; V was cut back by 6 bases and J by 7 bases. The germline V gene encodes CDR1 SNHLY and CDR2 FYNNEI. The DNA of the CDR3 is TGTGCCAGCAGCCTCAGCCGGGACAGGGTTGGCTACACCTTC. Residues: CASSLSRDRVGYTF.

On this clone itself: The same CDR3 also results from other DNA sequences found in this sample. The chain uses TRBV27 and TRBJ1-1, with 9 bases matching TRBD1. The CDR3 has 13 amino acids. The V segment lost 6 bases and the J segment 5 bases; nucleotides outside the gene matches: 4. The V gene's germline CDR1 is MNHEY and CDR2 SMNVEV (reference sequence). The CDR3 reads CASRRQGGTEAFF. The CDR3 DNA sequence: TGTGCCAGCAGGCGACAGGGGGGAACTGAAGCTTTCTTT.

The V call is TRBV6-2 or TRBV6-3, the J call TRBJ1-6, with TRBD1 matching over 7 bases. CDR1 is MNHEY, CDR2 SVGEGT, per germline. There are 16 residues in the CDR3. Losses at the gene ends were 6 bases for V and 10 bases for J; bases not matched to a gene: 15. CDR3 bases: TGTGCCAGCAGGCCTCGGCCTCCGGGACAGACCTCACCCCTCCACTTT. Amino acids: CASRPRPPGQTSPLHF.

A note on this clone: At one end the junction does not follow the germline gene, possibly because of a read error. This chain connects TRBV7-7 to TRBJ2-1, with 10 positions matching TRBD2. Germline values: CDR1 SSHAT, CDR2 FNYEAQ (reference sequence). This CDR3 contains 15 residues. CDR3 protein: CASSPQPSGGNEQFF. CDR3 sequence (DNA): TGTGCTAGCAGCCCTCAGCCTAGCGGGGGCAATGAGCAGTTCTTC.

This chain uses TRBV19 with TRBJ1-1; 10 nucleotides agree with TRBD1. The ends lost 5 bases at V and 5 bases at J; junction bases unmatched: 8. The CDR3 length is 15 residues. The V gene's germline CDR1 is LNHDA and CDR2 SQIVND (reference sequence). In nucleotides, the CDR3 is TGTGCCAGTAGTGCGACAGGGGGCAGGGGAACTGAAGCTTTCTTT. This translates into CASSATGGRGTEAFF.

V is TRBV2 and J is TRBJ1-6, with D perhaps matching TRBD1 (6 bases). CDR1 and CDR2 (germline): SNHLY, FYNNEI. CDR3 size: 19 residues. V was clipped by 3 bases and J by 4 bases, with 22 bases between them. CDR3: CASSENWGQGRTYNSPLHF. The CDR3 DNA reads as TGTGCCAGCAGTGAGAATTGGGGGCAGGGACGGACATATAATTCACCCCTCCACTTT.

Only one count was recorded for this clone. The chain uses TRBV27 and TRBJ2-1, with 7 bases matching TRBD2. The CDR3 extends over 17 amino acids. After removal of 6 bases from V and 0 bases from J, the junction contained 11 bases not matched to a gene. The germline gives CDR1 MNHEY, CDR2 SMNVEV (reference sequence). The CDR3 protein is CASSQSGAGVSYNEQFF. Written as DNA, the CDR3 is TGTGCCAGCAGCCAATCCGGGGCGGGGGTCTCCTACAATGAGCAGTTCTTC.

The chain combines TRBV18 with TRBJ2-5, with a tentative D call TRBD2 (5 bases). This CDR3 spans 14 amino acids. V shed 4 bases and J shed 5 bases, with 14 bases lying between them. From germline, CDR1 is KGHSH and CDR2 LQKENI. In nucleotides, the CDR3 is TGTGCCAGCTCACTGGAGGCAGCTCGGGAGACCCAGTACTTC. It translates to CASSLEAARETQYF.

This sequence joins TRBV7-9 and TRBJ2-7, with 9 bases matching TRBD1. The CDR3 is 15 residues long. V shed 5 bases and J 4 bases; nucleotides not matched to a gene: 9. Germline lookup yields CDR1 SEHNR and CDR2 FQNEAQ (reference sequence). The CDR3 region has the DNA TGTGCCAGCAGCATCATCGACGACAGGGGGTACGAGCAGTACTTC. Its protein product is CASSIIDDRGYEQYF.

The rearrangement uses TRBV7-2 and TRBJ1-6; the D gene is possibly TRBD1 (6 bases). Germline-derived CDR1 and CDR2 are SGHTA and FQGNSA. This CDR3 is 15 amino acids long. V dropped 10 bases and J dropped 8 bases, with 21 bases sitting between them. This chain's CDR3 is CATLKPGQSHSPLHF. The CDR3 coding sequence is TGTGCCACCCTTAAACCGGGACAATCTCATTCACCCCTCCACTTT.

The CDR3 bases are TGTGCCAGTAGTATTAAAGGACTAGCCTACTCCTCGAGCTCCTACAATGAGCAGTTCTTC. This translates into CASSIKGLAYSSSSYNEQFF. This rearrangement joins TRBV19 to TRBJ2-1; 8 bases match TRBD2. The trim removed 3 bases at V and 0 bases at J, leaving 16 bases unmatched. This CDR3 has 20 residues. Germline V gene data show CDR1 as LNHDA and CDR2 as SQIVND (reference sequence). Looking up the rest from reference TRBV19 and TRBJ2-1 gives the full variable domain: DGGITQSPKYLFRKEGQNVTLSCEQNLNHDAMYWYRQDPGQGLRLIYYSQIVNDFQKGDIAEGYSVSREKKESFPLTVTSAQKNPTAFYLCASSIKGLAYSSSSYNEQFFGPGTRLTVL.

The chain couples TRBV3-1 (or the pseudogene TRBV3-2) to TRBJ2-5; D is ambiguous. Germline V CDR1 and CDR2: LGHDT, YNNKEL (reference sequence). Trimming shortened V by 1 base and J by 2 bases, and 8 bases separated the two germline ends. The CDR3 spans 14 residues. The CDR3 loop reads CASSQVERQETQYF. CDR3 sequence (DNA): TGTGCCAGCAGCCAAGTAGAACGGCAAGAGACCCAGTACTTC.

The CDR3 DNA sequence: TGTGCCAGTAGTCCTGGTCCTTCCCCGGGTGGCTACACCTTC. This sequence encodes CASSPGPSPGGYTF. The chain joins TRBV19 to TRBJ1-2; D is unresolved. This CDR3 is 14 amino acids long. The V end lost 5 bases, the J end lost 7 bases, and 17 bases lay between the germline ends. The germline V gene has CDR1 LNHDA and CDR2 SQIVND (reference sequence).

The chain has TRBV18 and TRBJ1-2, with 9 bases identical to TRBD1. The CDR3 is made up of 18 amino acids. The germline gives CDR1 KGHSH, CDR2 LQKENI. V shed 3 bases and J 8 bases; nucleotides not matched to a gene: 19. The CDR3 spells CASSPTQPPGQGLRGYTF. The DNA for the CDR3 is TGTGCCAGCTCACCGACACAACCGCCGGGACAGGGCTTAAGGGGCTACACCTTC.

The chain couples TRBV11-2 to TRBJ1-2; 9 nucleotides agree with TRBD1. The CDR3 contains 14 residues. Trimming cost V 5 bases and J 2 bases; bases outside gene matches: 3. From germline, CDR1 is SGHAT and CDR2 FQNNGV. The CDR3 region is CASSPGTGNYGYTF. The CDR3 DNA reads TGTGCCAGCAGCCCCGGGACAGGGAACTATGGCTACACCTTC.

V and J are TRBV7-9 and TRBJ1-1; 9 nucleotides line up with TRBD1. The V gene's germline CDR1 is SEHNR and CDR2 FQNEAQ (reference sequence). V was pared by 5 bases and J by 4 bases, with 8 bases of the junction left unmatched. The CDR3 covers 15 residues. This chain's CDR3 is CASSPSGTGTTEAFF. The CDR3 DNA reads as TGTGCCAGCAGCCCCTCCGGGACAGGGACCACTGAAGCTTTCTTT. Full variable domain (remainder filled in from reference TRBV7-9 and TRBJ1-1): DTGVSQNPRHKITKRGQNVTFRCDPISEHNRLYWYRQTLGQGPEFLTYFQNEAQLEKSRLLSDRFSAERPKGSFSTLEIQRTEQGDSAMYLCASSPSGTGTTEAFFGQGTRLTVV.

The CDR3 is CASRHIKSPLHF. The DNA for the CDR3 is TGTGCCAGCAGACATATAAAATCACCCCTCCACTTT. V is TRBV6-5 and J is TRBJ1-6; no clear D. The CDR3 sequence is 12 residues long. The germline V gene has CDR1 MNHEY and CDR2 SVGAGI. Trimming took 6 bases from V and 10 from J, leaving 10 bases between them.

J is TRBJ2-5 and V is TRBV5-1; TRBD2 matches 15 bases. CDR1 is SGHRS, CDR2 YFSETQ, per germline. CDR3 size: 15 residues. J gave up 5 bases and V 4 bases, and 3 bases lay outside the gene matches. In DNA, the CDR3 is TGCGCCAGCAGCCGGACTAGCGGGGGGGTGGAGACCCAGTACTTC. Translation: CASSRTSGGVETQYF.